These T cell receptor beta chains were read from a single sample in a study of T cells in Graves' hyperthyroidism and ophthalmopathy. TCRdb fed the multiplex PCR reads into MiXCR, producing one record per CDR3 protein. The sample contains fewer than 900,000 distinct CDR3 sequences, 16% of which appear only once. Sequenced: blood. These receptors were obtained from a man aged 18 to 30 with Graves' hyperthyroidism. Each CDR3 is given with its conserved first and last residue. Each record gives: V gene, D gene, clone size, J gene, CDR3 DNA, CDR3 protein. A D gene is named only where the DNA matches it firmly. The size of a clone is reported for some rows only, either as once, few or many, or as a class for expanded clones.

v_gene: TRBV5-5; d_gene: TRBD2; abundance: many; j_gene: TRBJ2-1; CDR3nt: TGTGCCAGCAGCTTGGGGACTAGCGGGAGTATCGTCCTCTACAATGAGCAGTTCTTC; CDR3aa: CASSLGTSGSIVLYNEQFF
v_gene: TRBV25-1; d_gene: TRBD2; abundance: few; j_gene: TRBJ2-2; CDR3nt: TGTGCCAGCAGTGGACCAGGGGCTAGCGGGATAGGCGCCGGGGAGCTGTTTTTT; CDR3aa: CASSGPGASGIGAGELFF
v_gene: TRBV7-9; d_gene: TRBD2; abundance: few; j_gene: TRBJ2-1; CDR3nt: TGTGCCAGCAGCTCCGGAGCGGGAGAATCCTACAATGAGCAGTTCTTC; CDR3aa: CASSSGAGESYNEQFF
v_gene: TRBV7-9; d_gene: -; abundance: once; j_gene: TRBJ1-5; CDR3nt: TGTGCCAGCAGCCCAACGGGGTTGCGGGGCAATCAGCCCCAGCATTTT; CDR3aa: CASSPTGLRGNQPQHF
v_gene: TRBV24-1; d_gene: TRBD1; abundance: -; j_gene: TRBJ2-1; CDR3nt: TGTGCCACCAGTGAAGGGACAGGGGAACACAATGAGCAGTTCTTC; CDR3aa: CATSEGTGEHNEQFF
v_gene: TRBV5-1; d_gene: -; abundance: -; j_gene: TRBJ1-4; CDR3nt: TGCGCCAGCAGCTTAGGACACGGGCGGGAAAAACTGTTTTTT; CDR3aa: CASSLGHGREKLFF
v_gene: TRBV7-3; d_gene: -; abundance: -; j_gene: TRBJ2-1; CDR3nt: TGTGCCAGCATGGGGGAGACCAATGAGCAGTTCTTC; CDR3aa: CASMGETNEQFF
v_gene: TRBV6-2/TRBV6-3; d_gene: TRBD2; abundance: -; j_gene: TRBJ2-7; CDR3nt: TGTGCCAGCAGGGAGGGGACTAGACCCTACGAGCAGTACTTC; CDR3aa: CASREGTRPYEQYF
v_gene: TRBV30; d_gene: TRBD1; abundance: -; j_gene: TRBJ1-1; CDR3nt: TGTACCTGGAGCGCCGGGACAGGGCTGAACACTGAAGCTTTCTTT; CDR3aa: CTWSAGTGLNTEAFF
v_gene: TRBV15; d_gene: -; abundance: -; j_gene: TRBJ1-4; CDR3nt: TGTGCCACCAGCAGAGATCTAAGGACTTATGAAAAACTGTTTTTT; CDR3aa: CATSRDLRTYEKLFF
v_gene: TRBV11-2; d_gene: -; abundance: many; j_gene: TRBJ2-5; CDR3nt: TGTGCCAGCAGCCCCCTTTGGGCCCAAGAGACCCAGTACTTC; CDR3aa: CASSPLWAQETQYF
v_gene: TRBV7-6; d_gene: TRBD1; abundance: many; j_gene: TRBJ2-7; CDR3nt: TGTGCCAGCAGTCCCTCAGGGGGCGAGCAGTACTTC; CDR3aa: CASSPSGGEQYF
v_gene: TRBV28; d_gene: TRBD1; abundance: many; j_gene: TRBJ1-6; CDR3nt: TGTGCCAGCAGTTACCGGACAGGGTTTAATTCACCCCTCCACTTT; CDR3aa: CASSYRTGFNSPLHF
v_gene: TRBV7-8; d_gene: TRBD1; abundance: -; j_gene: TRBJ2-7; CDR3nt: TGTGCCAGCAGGCGCGACCGGGACAGAAGGAACGAGCAGTACTTC; CDR3aa: CASRRDRDRRNEQYF
v_gene: TRBV3-1; d_gene: -; abundance: -; j_gene: TRBJ2-1; CDR3nt: TGTGCCAGCAGCCAGACGGGGTCCTGGGGAGAGCAGTTCTTC; CDR3aa: CASSQTGSWGEQFF
v_gene: TRBV20-1; d_gene: -; abundance: few; j_gene: TRBJ2-3; CDR3nt: TGCAGTGCTAGAGAAATTACAGCAGGGGGCACAGATACGCAGTATTTT; CDR3aa: CSAREITAGGTDTQYF
v_gene: TRBV7-9; d_gene: -; abundance: many; j_gene: TRBJ2-5; CDR3nt: TGTGCCAGCAGCAATCCGGGGCACCAAGAGACCCAGTACTTC; CDR3aa: CASSNPGHQETQYF
v_gene: TRBV29-1; d_gene: TRBD1; abundance: -; j_gene: TRBJ2-3; CDR3nt: TGCAGCGTTGAAGTGGAGGACAGGGGGCAGGAGCGGGAGGTCACAGATACGCAGTATTTT; CDR3aa: CSVEVEDRGQEREVTDTQYF
v_gene: TRBV7-3; d_gene: TRBD2; abundance: few; j_gene: TRBJ2-5; CDR3nt: TGTGCCAGCAGCCCACTAGCGGGAGGGCCTCAAGAGACCCAGTACTTC; CDR3aa: CASSPLAGGPQETQYF
v_gene: TRBV7-2; d_gene: -; abundance: many; j_gene: TRBJ1-5; CDR3nt: TGTGCCAGCAGCCCCCCTGGACGGACAAATCAGCCCCAGCATTTT; CDR3aa: CASSPPGRTNQPQHF
v_gene: TRBV28; d_gene: -; abundance: many; j_gene: TRBJ2-1; CDR3nt: TGTGCCAGCACAGACTTCTACAATGAGCAGTTCTTC; CDR3aa: CASTDFYNEQFF
v_gene: TRBV27; d_gene: -; abundance: many; j_gene: TRBJ2-7; CDR3nt: TGTGCCAGCAGTTCCTCACGGGACGGTTACGAGCAGTACTTC; CDR3aa: CASSSSRDGYEQYF
v_gene: TRBV20-1; d_gene: -; abundance: -; j_gene: TRBJ2-1; CDR3nt: TGCAGTGCTAGGACTAGGGGGGACAATGAGCAGTTCTTC; CDR3aa: CSARTRGDNEQFF
v_gene: TRBV7-6; d_gene: -; abundance: many; j_gene: TRBJ1-1; CDR3nt: TGTGCCAGCAGCGAAGGGATGAACACTGAAGCTTTCTTT; CDR3aa: CASSEGMNTEAFF